Following are 18 T cell receptor beta chains from one sample sequenced in a study of T-cell memory formation after mild COVID-19 listed by TCRdb under 2021. Receptors were amplified or captured by 5' RACE. Sequencing took place on an Illumina NovaSeq 6000. The public reads were run again by TCRdb, first through fastp at Q25 and then through MiXCR, and only productive beta chains were kept. One record per CDR3 amino acid sequence lists the most common genes and DNA. This sample lists hundreds of thousands of distinct CDR3 sequences; approximately 24% were detected once. The top ten hold around 9.5% of the sample. Sequencing was done on a sample of PBMCs or a T cell subset sorted from them (not recorded which). The origin of the receptors is an adult woman who had mild COVID-19 (a few samples of this study predate the infection). The sample titles of this study are shuffled in the database, so cell type and time point are left out; the donor was told from shared clones.

This clonotype has only one observation. CDR3 nucleotides: TGTGCCAGCAGGGATAGCGGGGGCACCGGGGAGCTGTTTTTT. Residues: CASRDSGGTGELFF. The J gene is TRBJ2-2, the V gene TRBV2, with TRBD2 matching 9 bases. This CDR3 is built from 14 residues. The germline V gene has CDR1 SNHLY and CDR2 FYNNEI. V was clipped by 6 bases and J by 4 bases; unmatched bases: 3.

The chain uses TRBV7-7 and TRBJ2-2; D gene ambiguous. From germline, CDR1 is SSHAT and CDR2 FNYEAQ (reference sequence). This CDR3 has 14 amino acids. Trimming shortened V by 6 bases and J by 1 base, and 9 bases separated the two germline ends. The CDR3 loop is CASSERLNTGELFF. Here the CDR3 DNA reads TGTGCCAGCAGTGAACGATTGAACACCGGGGAGCTGTTTTTT.

This sequence joins TRBV7-2 and TRBJ2-3, with D possibly matching TRBD2 (6 bases). Trimming removed 0 bases at V and 10 bases at J, with 20 bases between. CDR1 SGHTA and CDR2 FQGNSA come from the germline V gene. This CDR3 has 16 amino acids. The CDR3 sequence: CASSLAGAGSSVPQYF. CDR3 nucleotide sequence: TGTGCCAGCAGCTTAGCGGGTGCGGGATCCTCGGTTCCGCAGTATTTT.

This clonotype was picked up many times. The CDR3 is CASSRTDNTGELFF. For the CDR3, the DNA is TGTGCCAGCAGCCGGACAGATAACACCGGGGAGCTGTTTTTT. The chain uses TRBV5-6 and TRBJ2-2, with D possibly matching TRBD1 (6 bases). Trimming cost V 4 bases and J 2 bases, with 9 bases left between them. Germline lookup yields CDR1 SGHDT and CDR2 YYEEEE. This CDR3 has 14 amino acids.

This clonotype was counted ten times or more. The V gene is TRBV12-3 or TRBV12-4, the J gene TRBJ1-1; 9 positions agree with TRBD1. The CDR3 covers 14 residues. Trimming cost V 8 bases and J 0 bases; bases outside gene matches: 4. CDR3 sequence reads: CASSRDRVNTEAFF. CDR3 in DNA: TGTGCCAGCTCCCGGGACAGGGTGAACACTGAAGCTTTCTTT.

At least ten counts were recorded for this clonotype. The chain links TRBV5-1 to TRBJ2-7; D not certain. Germline CDR1 is SGHRS and CDR2 is YFSETQ. Trimming stripped 0 bases from V and 2 bases from J, with 12 bases between. The CDR3 spans 15 residues. Here the CDR3 reads CASSLDTGRPYEQYF. The DNA of the CDR3 is TGCGCCAGCAGCTTGGATACGGGCCGACCCTACGAGCAGTACTTC.

This chain connects TRBV5-1 to TRBJ2-7; tentatively, D is TRBD1 or TRBD2 (5 bases each). Germline V CDR1 and CDR2: SGHRS, YFSETQ. The CDR3 spans 14 residues. V was clipped by 3 bases and J by 4 bases, with 14 bases between them. The CDR3 sequence: CASSSEGREYEQYF. The CDR3 nucleotides read TGCGCCAGCAGCTCTGAGGGACGAGAATACGAGCAGTACTTC.

V usage is TRBV5-6 and J usage is TRBJ1-1; D is ambiguous. In germline, CDR1 is SGHDT, CDR2 YYEEEE. The CDR3 extends over 15 amino acids. V was shortened by 6 bases and J by 0 bases, with 15 bases between the two germline ends. The CDR3 is CASNHAQGVNTEAFF. CDR3 coding DNA: TGTGCCAGCAACCATGCTCAAGGTGTGAACACTGAAGCTTTCTTT.

This chain connects TRBV10-3 to TRBJ2-1; possibly TRBD1 or TRBD2 for D (5 bases each). Between the trimmed V and J ends, which lost 3 bases and 5 bases, there was a span of 17 bases. CDR1 and CDR2 from the germline V gene are ENHRY and SYGVKD. CDR3 length: 16 amino acids. The CDR3 bases are TGTGCCATCAGTGACTATCCGGGACCCACCGACAATGAGCAGTTCTTC. As protein: CAISDYPGPTDNEQFF.

The chain uses TRBV6-1 and TRBJ2-5, with TRBD1 matching 7 bases. CDR1 and CDR2 from the germline V gene are MNHNS and SASEGT. Germline trimming cut 3 bases from V and 1 base from J; bases unmatched to any gene: 8. CDR3 size: 16 residues. CDR3 DNA sequence: TGTGCCAGCAGTGATCGGGACAGACGGTTCCAAGAGACCCAGTACTTC. Translating gives CASSDRDRRFQETQYF.

V is TRBV27 and J is TRBJ2-5; no clear D gene. The CDR3 totals 16 residues. Germline values: CDR1 MNHEY, CDR2 SMNVEV (reference sequence). The V gene lost 6 bases and the J gene lost 5 bases, with 22 bases spanning the gap. In nucleotides, the CDR3 is TGTGCCAGCAGCTTCCCTCTCACCTGTTGGTGGGAGACCCAGTACTTC. Translated: CASSFPLTCWWETQYF.

The chain links TRBV9 to TRBJ2-7, with 11 nucleotides matching TRBD1. The CDR3 contains 15 residues. Unmatched junction bases numbered 8, after V lost 5 bases and J lost 4 bases. Germline assignment: CDR1 SGDLS and CDR2 YYNGEE. In nucleotides, the CDR3 is TGTGCCAGCAGAGCAGGGACAGGGGGTAGGTACGAGCAGTACTTC. Encoded protein: CASRAGTGGRYEQYF.

This clonotype has more than one count but fewer than ten. The J gene is TRBJ2-7, the V gene TRBV27; 9 bases agree with TRBD1. V dropped 5 bases and J dropped 1; count of bases not matched to a gene: 6. The CDR3 covers 15 residues. Germline V CDR1 and CDR2: MNHEY, SMNVEV (reference sequence). The DNA for the CDR3 is TGTGCCAGCAGTGTGGCCGGACAGGGGTCCTACGAGCAGTACTTC. Amino acids: CASSVAGQGSYEQYF.

The chain combines TRBV9 with TRBJ2-3; possibly TRBD1 or TRBD2 for D (5 bases each). Germline V CDR1 and CDR2: SGDLS, YYNGEE. With 3 bases removed from V and 2 bases from J, the gap between germline ends came to 7 bases. The CDR3 extends over 13 amino acids. The DNA for the CDR3 is TGTGCCAGCAGCGCCGGGACCACAGATACGCAGTATTTT. Protein: CASSAGTTDTQYF.

The J gene is TRBJ2-5, the V gene TRBV6-5; 7 bases are a match to TRBD1. J gave up 2 bases and V 0 bases, and 3 bases lay outside the gene matches. The CDR3 loop spans 15 amino acids. The germline gives CDR1 MNHEY, CDR2 SVGAGI. This CDR3 reads CASSYSDREQETQYF. The CDR3 DNA sequence: TGTGCCAGCAGTTACTCCGACAGGGAACAAGAGACCCAGTACTTC.

The J gene is TRBJ1-1, the V gene TRBV29-1, with TRBD1 identical over 7 bases. The germline gives CDR1 SQVTM, CDR2 ANQGSEA. With V trimmed by 5 bases and J by 7 bases, 10 bases remained unmatched. CDR3 size: 13 residues. CDR3 DNA: TGCAGCGTTAAAACAGGGGACGGGGGTGAAGCTTTCTTT. Amino acids: CSVKTGDGGEAFF.

The rearrangement uses TRBV9 and TRBJ2-2; D unresolved. Between the trimmed V and J ends, which lost 0 bases and 9 bases, there was a span of 6 bases. From germline, CDR1 is SGDLS and CDR2 YYNGEE. The CDR3 is 12 residues long. The CDR3 nucleotides are TGTGCCAGCAGCGTAGGGCTCCGGGAGCTGTTTTTT. Amino acids: CASSVGLRELFF.

This clonotype was seen a few times. The rearrangement joins TRBV5-1 to TRBJ1-1; 8 bases line up with TRBD1. The V gene end was trimmed by 2 bases and the J gene end by 6 bases; junction bases not matched to a gene: 6. The germline V gene has CDR1 SGHRS and CDR2 YFSETQ. The length of the CDR3 is 14 residues. As DNA, the CDR3 is TGCGCCAGCAGCTTAGGACAGGGTGGGGCTGAAGCTTTCTTT. It is translated as CASSLGQGGAEAFF.